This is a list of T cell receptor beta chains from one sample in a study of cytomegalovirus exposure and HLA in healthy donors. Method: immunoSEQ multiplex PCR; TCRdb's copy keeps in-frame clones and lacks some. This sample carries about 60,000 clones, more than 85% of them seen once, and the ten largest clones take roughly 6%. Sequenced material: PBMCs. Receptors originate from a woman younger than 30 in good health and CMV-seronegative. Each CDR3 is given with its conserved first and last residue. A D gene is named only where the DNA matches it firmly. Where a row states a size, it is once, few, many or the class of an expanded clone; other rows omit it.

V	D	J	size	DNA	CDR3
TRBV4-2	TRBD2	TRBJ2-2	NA	TGTGCCAGCAGCCAGGGGCGGGGGGCGTTGATCGGGGAGCTGTTTTTT	CASSQGRGALIGELFF
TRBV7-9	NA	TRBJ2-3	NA	TGTGCCAGCAGCTTCACCGGTAACACAGATACGCAGTATTTT	CASSFTGNTDTQYF
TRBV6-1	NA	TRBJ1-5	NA	TGTGCCAGCAGTTCTAATAGCAATCAGCCCCAGCATTTT	CASSSNSNQPQHF
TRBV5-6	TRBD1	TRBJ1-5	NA	TGTGCCAGCAGCTTGGCCGGTCAGGGGGCTTATAGCAATCAGCCCCAGCATTTT	CASSLAGQGAYSNQPQHF
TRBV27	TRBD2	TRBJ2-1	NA	TGTGCCAGCAGTTCCTCCCGGGACTACTACAATGAGCAGTTCTTC	CASSSSRDYYNEQFF
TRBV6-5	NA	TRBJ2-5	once	TGTGCCAGCAGTTTCATCAAAGGAGGGGAAGAGACCCAGTACTTC	CASSFIKGGEETQYF
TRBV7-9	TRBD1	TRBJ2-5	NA	TGTGCCAGCAGCTTATCACAGGGGGCTGTAGAGACCCAGTACTTC	CASSLSQGAVETQYF
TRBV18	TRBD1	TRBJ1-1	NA	TGTGCCAGCTCACCCGGACAGGGGACTACCTACACTGAAGCTTTCTTT	CASSPGQGTTYTEAFF
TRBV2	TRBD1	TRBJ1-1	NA	TGTGCCAGCAATTCAGGGGGTGAGGGTGAAGCTTTCTTT	CASNSGGEGEAFF
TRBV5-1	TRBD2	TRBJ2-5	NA	TGCGCCAGCAGCTTTGATTGGGAGGGTGGTTACGAGACCCAGTACTTC	CASSFDWEGGYETQYF